The next 28 T cell receptor beta chains were all read from a single sample in a study of cytomegalovirus exposure and HLA in healthy donors (dated by TCRdb to about 2017). The library was built by means of the immunoSEQ multiplex PCR assay. A mixture of 60 forward primers for TCR Vbeta segments and 13 reverse primers for TCR Jbeta segments was used in the multiplex PCR. TCRdb stores this immuneACCESS table with in-frame sequences only. Part of the clones is absent; in the studies checked, under half of the shortfall reflects unresolved V genes, and no reason is known for the rest. This sample has fewer than 200,000 clones in its table, and around 72% of those were observed once. Jointly, the top ten make up approximately 2.4% of the sample. Sequenced material: PBMCs. These receptors all stem from a female donor in good health and CMV-seronegative.

The rearrangement uses TRBV19 and TRBJ2-7; a possible D gene is TRBD1 (6 bases). V was pared by 9 bases and J by 0 bases, with 12 bases between. The CDR3 runs 13 residues. Germline assignment: CDR1 LNHDA and CDR2 SQIVND (reference sequence). The CDR3 sequence is CASRDTTSYEQYF. The CDR3 nucleotides are TGTGCCAGCCGGGACACCACCTCCTACGAGCAGTACTTC.

The chain combines TRBV6-5 with TRBJ1-2, with 9 bases fitting TRBD1. CDR1 is MNHEY and CDR2 is SVGAGI in the germline V gene. Trimming at V came to 6 bases and at J to 6 bases, leaving 5 bases not matched to a gene. This CDR3 region has 13 residues. The CDR3 DNA is TGTGCCAGCAGCCACGGGACAGGGCATGGCTACACCTTC. Translated, it gives CASSHGTGHGYTF.

The rearrangement joins TRBV7-7 to TRBJ2-2; D is possibly TRBD1 (5 bases). This CDR3 has 12 residues. Germline V gives CDR1 SSHAT, CDR2 FNYEAQ (reference sequence). The CDR3 spells CASGLGAGELFF. CDR3 DNA: TGTGCTAGTGGATTAGGGGCCGGGGAGCTGTTTTTT.

Concerning this clone itself: One end of the junction fails to match germline, which may point to a read error. This chain joins TRBV6-6 and TRBJ2-7; no clear D. The CDR3 runs 14 residues. Germline assignment: CDR1 MNHNY and CDR2 SVGAGI (reference sequence). CDR3 in amino acids: CASSLTLVSHEQYF. The CDR3 DNA follows: TGTGCCAGCAGCTTGACTCTCGTCTCCCACGAGCAGTACTTC.

This clone has only one observation. The junction does not match germline at one end; this may be a read error. CDR3 in DNA: TGCGCCAGCGGCTTGGGATCGAGCTCTGGAAACACCATATATTTT. This codes for CASGLGSSSGNTIYF. This sequence joins TRBV5-1 and TRBJ1-3, with D uncertain. Germline V gene data show CDR1 as SGHRS and CDR2 as YFSETQ. The CDR3 sequence is 15 residues long.

The chain joins TRBV25-1 to TRBJ2-5; 7 nucleotides match TRBD2. This CDR3 is 14 amino acids long. Losses at the gene ends were 5 bases for V and 5 bases for J; bases not matched to a gene: 8. Germline-derived CDR1 and CDR2 are MGHDK and SYGVNS. This chain's CDR3 is CASSSYTAGETQYF. The CDR3 DNA is TGTGCCAGCAGTTCTTATACAGCGGGGGAGACCCAGTACTTC.

The chain employs TRBV11-2 and TRBJ1-1, with 7 bases lining up with TRBD1. J lost 0 bases, V lost 4 bases, and 8 bases had no gene match. This CDR3 is built from 16 residues. In germline, CDR1 is SGHAT, CDR2 FQNNGV. Here the CDR3 DNA reads TGTGCCAGCAGCTCGTACAGGGGCATCATGAACACTGAAGCTTTCTTT. Protein sequence: CASSSYRGIMNTEAFF.

The CDR3 DNA reads as TGTGCCAGCAGTTACGGGGGGGTGAGTGGGGCCAACGTCCTGACTTTC. Translating gives CASSYGGVSGANVLTF. This chain joins TRBV6-6 and TRBJ2-6; 7 bases agree with TRBD2. Trimming at V came to 2 bases and at J to 3 bases, leaving 4 bases not matched to a gene. Germline V gene data show CDR1 as MNHNY and CDR2 as SVGAGI (reference sequence). The CDR3 totals 16 residues.

The V and J genes are TRBV19 and TRBJ1-1; D possibly corresponds to TRBD1 (6 bases). Trimming left V 11 bases short and J 8 bases short, with 15 bases between. CDR1 and CDR2 (germline): LNHDA, SQIVND (reference sequence). This CDR3 region has 11 residues. This CDR3 is CAVFQRGEAFF. CDR3 bases: TGTGCCGTATTTCAAAGGGGGGAAGCTTTCTTT.

The sample holds a few counts of this clone. The chain uses TRBV7-9 and TRBJ2-1; 11 bases line up with TRBD1. Germline V CDR1 and CDR2: SEHNR, FQNEAQ (reference sequence). This CDR3 comprises 15 residues. Trimming cost V 5 bases and J 7 bases; bases outside gene matches: 7. The CDR3 is CASSPDRGRRNEQFF. In nucleotides, the CDR3 is TGTGCCAGCAGCCCGGACAGGGGGCGTCGTAATGAGCAGTTCTTC. Based on the CDR3 plus reference TRBV7-9 and TRBJ2-1, the full variable domain is DTGVSQNPRHKITKRGQNVTFRCDPISEHNRLYWYRQTLGQGPEFLTYFQNEAQLEKSRLLSDRFSAERPKGSFSTLEIQRTEQGDSAMYLCASSPDRGRRNEQFFGPGTRLTVL.

The V call is TRBV27, the J call TRBJ2-6; D is unresolved. The CDR3 length is 15 residues. The V gene's germline CDR1 is MNHEY and CDR2 SMNVEV (reference sequence). V was pared by 5 bases and J by 1 base, with 9 bases between. CDR3 nucleotide sequence: TGTGCCAGCAGTGCCCAGTTATCTGGGGCCAACGTCCTGACTTTC. As protein: CASSAQLSGANVLTF.

CDR3 sequence (DNA): TGTGCCAGCAGCTTAACTAGCGGGAGGGCCAAGTTTAACACCGGGGAGCTGTTTTTT. It translates to CASSLTSGRAKFNTGELFF. The gene calls are TRBV7-9 and TRBJ2-2, with 13 bases matching TRBD2. CDR1 SEHNR and CDR2 FQNEAQ come from the germline V gene (reference sequence). CDR3 length: 19 amino acids. The V segment lost 2 bases and the J segment 2 bases; nucleotides outside the gene matches: 8. Together with reference TRBV7-9 and TRBJ2-2, the CDR3 gives the full variable domain: DTGVSQNPRHKITKRGQNVTFRCDPISEHNRLYWYRQTLGQGPEFLTYFQNEAQLEKSRLLSDRFSAERPKGSFSTLEIQRTEQGDSAMYLCASSLTSGRAKFNTGELFFGEGSRLTVL.

Concerning this clone itself: The sample contains more than one DNA sequence encoding this CDR3. The V call is TRBV2, the J call TRBJ1-6, with a tentative D call TRBD1 (6 bases). Germline-derived CDR1 and CDR2 are SNHLY and FYNNEI. The germline V and J ends were trimmed by 10 bases and 9 bases, with 16 bases remaining between them. The CDR3 totals 13 residues. In DNA, the CDR3 is TGTGCCACTAAGGACAGAGCTGGTTCACCCCTCCACTTT. This gives the protein CATKDRAGSPLHF. The full variable domain, with the rest looked up from reference TRBV2 and TRBJ1-6, is EPEVTQTPSHQVTQMGQEVILRCVPISNHLYFYWYRQILGQKVEFLVSFYNNEISEKSEIFDDQFSVERPDGSNFTLKIRSTKLEDSAMYFCATKDRAGSPLHFGNGTRLTVT.

The gene calls are TRBV5-1 and TRBJ2-5; TRBD2 agrees at 11 bases. After removal of 0 bases from V and 3 bases from J, the junction contained 1 base not matched to a gene. The CDR3 runs 15 residues. CDR1 and CDR2 from the germline V gene are SGHRS and YFSETQ. The CDR3 here is CASSLGLAGKETQYF. The DNA of the CDR3 is TGCGCCAGCAGCTTGGGACTAGCGGGGAAAGAGACCCAGTACTTC.

The chain employs TRBV7-2 and TRBJ2-5; the D gene is possibly TRBD2 (6 bases). Germline assignment: CDR1 SGHTA and CDR2 FQGNSA. Trimming removed 3 bases at V and 2 bases at J, with 19 bases between. CDR3 size: 17 residues. The CDR3 region has the DNA TGTGCCAGCAGCTTTGGTCAGCTTAGGGGAGGACAAGAGACCCAGTACTTC. Translated: CASSFGQLRGGQETQYF.

J is TRBJ1-2 and V is TRBV5-4, with D uncertain. V lost 2 bases and J 5 bases, leaving 7 bases between the germline ends. Per the germline V gene, CDR1 is SGHNT and CDR2 is YYREEE (reference sequence). This CDR3 is built from 12 residues. The CDR3 region is CASSFAGYGYTF. CDR3 coding DNA: TGTGCCAGCAGCTTTGCCGGTTATGGCTACACCTTC.

This rearrangement joins TRBV13 to TRBJ2-5, with TRBD2 identical over 9 bases. This CDR3 is 16 amino acids long. V shed 2 bases and J 5 bases; nucleotides not matched to a gene: 9. From germline, CDR1 is PRHDT and CDR2 FYEKMQ (reference sequence). CDR3 DNA sequence: TGTGCCAGCAGCTTATTCGGCGGGGGGGCCCGGGAGACCCAGTACTTC. It yields the protein CASSLFGGGARETQYF.

The chain has TRBV11-2 and TRBJ1-1, with D uncertain. From germline, CDR1 is SGHAT and CDR2 FQNNGV. The CDR3 runs to 13 residues. Trimming stripped 1 base from V and 3 bases from J, with 6 bases between. The CDR3 region has the DNA TGTGCCAGCAGCTTAGCCCTTTACACTGAAGCTTTCTTT. Translated, it gives CASSLALYTEAFF.

This clone was observed once. CDR3 coding DNA: TGTGCCAGCAGCCATGAGGGTCGCGCTCTGAACACCGGGGAGCTGTTTTTT. This sequence encodes CASSHEGRALNTGELFF. This rearrangement joins TRBV4-2 to TRBJ2-2, with D possibly being TRBD2 (5 bases). This CDR3 spans 17 amino acids. The germline V gene encodes CDR1 LGHNA and CDR2 YNFKEQ. The V end was cut by 3 bases, the J end by 1 base, with 15 bases between.

This rearrangement joins TRBV7-9 to TRBJ1-1, with D perhaps TRBD1 (6 bases). Trimming shortened V by 1 base and J by 3 bases, and 18 bases separated the two germline ends. Germline assignment: CDR1 SEHNR and CDR2 FQNEAQ (reference sequence). The CDR3 loop spans 17 amino acids. CDR3 residues: CASSLGAGGETYTEAFF. The CDR3 region has the DNA TGTGCCAGCAGCTTAGGGGCGGGGGGCGAAACGTACACTGAAGCTTTCTTT. Complete variable domain (other parts from reference TRBV7-9 and TRBJ1-1): DTGVSQNPRHKITKRGQNVTFRCDPISEHNRLYWYRQTLGQGPEFLTYFQNEAQLEKSRLLSDRFSAERPKGSFSTLEIQRTEQGDSAMYLCASSLGAGGETYTEAFFGQGTRLTVV.

This chain connects TRBV19 to TRBJ2-7; the D gene is possibly TRBD1 (6 bases). Germline loops: CDR1 LNHDA, CDR2 SQIVND (reference sequence). There are 14 residues in the CDR3. Trimming stripped 3 bases from V and 0 bases from J, with 9 bases between. The CDR3 nucleotides are TGTGCCAGTAGTATTGGGGGCACCTCCTACGAGCAGTACTTC. Its protein product is CASSIGGTSYEQYF. Based on the CDR3 plus reference TRBV19 and TRBJ2-7, the full variable domain is DGGITQSPKYLFRKEGQNVTLSCEQNLNHDAMYWYRQDPGQGLRLIYYSQIVNDFQKGDIAEGYSVSREKKESFPLTVTSAQKNPTAFYLCASSIGGTSYEQYFGPGTRLTVT.

This chain links TRBV9 with TRBJ2-3; D is perhaps TRBD2 (6 bases). The CDR3 loop spans 15 amino acids. Germline V gene lookup returns CDR1 SGDLS and CDR2 YYNGEE. Trimming removed 2 bases from V and 3 bases from J, with 13 bases in between. The CDR3 DNA sequence: TGTGCCAGCAGCGTTTCAGGAGGGGTGACAGATACGCAGTATTTT. This gives the protein CASSVSGGVTDTQYF.

Regarding this clone: It is likely a read error, because the conserved phenylalanine at the end of the CDR3 is missing. The limits of the CDR3 on the DNA are not certain, so only TCRdb's listed CDR3 is given. The chain joins TRBV10-3 to TRBJ2-4; TRBD2 was called by the table and not checked on the DNA. The germline gives CDR1 ENHRY, CDR2 SYGVKD. The CDR3 is 8 residues long, counting both termini. The CDR3 is CAITKSSE.

The gene calls are TRBV7-3 and TRBJ2-2; 12 bases are shared with TRBD1. V was pared by 6 bases and J by 6 bases, with 8 bases of the junction left unmatched. The CDR3 is 16 amino acids. Germline CDR1 and CDR2: SGHTA and FQGTGA. DNA of the CDR3: TGTGCCAGCAGACGGGGGGACAGGGGGCGATCCGGGGAGCTGTTTTTT. This translates into CASRRGDRGRSGELFF.

V usage is TRBV25-1 and J usage is TRBJ2-7; TRBD2 matches at 9 bases. The CDR3 is made up of 15 amino acids. J was trimmed by 7 bases and V by 3 bases; bases with no gene match: 10. Germline CDR1 MGHDK, CDR2 SYGVNS. CDR3 nucleotides: TGTGCCAGCAGTGATCCCCCTAGCGGGGACGGGGAGCAGTACTTC. Protein sequence: CASSDPPSGDGEQYF.

The chain recombines TRBV30 with TRBJ2-2; D is uncertain. Looked up from germline, CDR1 is GTSNPN and CDR2 is SVGIG (reference sequence). V was pared by 5 bases and J by 0 bases, with 10 bases between. The CDR3 has 14 residues. The CDR3 nucleotides are TGTGCCTGGGTGGCACAGACGAACACCGGGGAGCTGTTTTTT. It yields the protein CAWVAQTNTGELFF.

This clone was detected only a few times. This sequence joins TRBV5-1 and TRBJ1-4; TRBD1 aligns across 7 bases. Germline loops: CDR1 SGHRS, CDR2 YFSETQ. The CDR3 sequence is 16 residues long. Trimming cost V 4 bases and J 0 bases; bases outside gene matches: 6. The CDR3 spells CASSPRGFATNEKLFF. In DNA, the CDR3 is TGCGCCAGCAGCCCCAGGGGGTTTGCAACTAATGAAAAACTGTTTTTT.

This clone has only a few counts. The chain uses TRBV7-9 and TRBJ2-5; the match to TRBD2 covers 9 bases. The V segment lost 3 bases and the J segment 2 bases; nucleotides outside the gene matches: 4. This CDR3 is built from 15 residues. Germline V gives CDR1 SEHNR, CDR2 FQNEAQ (reference sequence). In nucleotides, the CDR3 is TGTGCCAGCAGCTTCGTAGCGGGAGCGCAAGAGACCCAGTACTTC. It codes for CASSFVAGAQETQYF.